The 15 T cell receptor beta chains below all came from one sample that was sequenced in a study of cytomegalovirus exposure and HLA in healthy donors (dated by TCRdb to about 2017). The library relied on the immunoSEQ multiplex PCR assay. For the multiplex PCR, a mixture combining 60 forward primers for TCR Vbeta segments and 13 reverse primers for TCR Jbeta segments was used. What TCRdb holds here is the immuneACCESS table cut down to in-frame rearrangements. Part of the clones is not present; checked against another copy, under half of the missing clones reflect an unresolved V gene, and the others are unexplained. The sample has hundreds of thousands of clones on record, 70% of them singletons. Of the sample, about 3% falls within the top ten clones. Sequencing was performed on PBMCs. These receptors all come from a middle-aged man in good health and CMV-seropositive.

The chain uses TRBV7-2 and TRBJ2-3; tentative D call: TRBD2 (6 bases). The V gene lost 5 bases and the J gene lost 11 bases, with 17 bases spanning the gap. CDR1 and CDR2 from the germline V gene are SGHTA and FQGNSA. The CDR3 contains 13 residues. CDR3 in DNA: TGTGCCAGCAGCCAACCTGGGGGGAATAGGCAGTATTTT. The encoded protein is CASSQPGGNRQYF.

The rearrangement uses TRBV6-5 and TRBJ1-2; D is ambiguous. Germline CDR1 reads MNHEY; CDR2 reads SVGAGI. V was trimmed by 0 bases and J by 4 bases, leaving 15 bases between them. CDR3 length: 16 residues. The CDR3 DNA is TGTGCCAGCAGTTACTCCCCCGGGTCGGGGTTCTATGGCTACACCTTC. Translated, it gives CASSYSPGSGFYGYTF.

This clone has just one count. This chain joins TRBV4-1 and TRBJ1-5, with D uncertain. Looked up from germline, CDR1 is MGHRA and CDR2 is YSYEKL. This CDR3 contains 20 residues. The V and J ends lost 0 bases and 0 bases respectively, with 21 bases between them. The CDR3 spells CASSQDPDGEWKNSNQPQHF. In DNA form, the CDR3 reads TGCGCCAGCAGCCAAGACCCAGACGGAGAGTGGAAAAATAGCAATCAGCCCCAGCATTTT.

V is TRBV6-8 and J is TRBJ2-6; D not certain. In germline, CDR1 is MNHGY, CDR2 SAAAGT. The V end lost 1 base, the J end lost 2 bases, and 6 bases lay between the germline ends. This CDR3 has 15 amino acids. In nucleotides, the CDR3 is TGTGCCAGCAGTTACTTACTGACTGGGGCCAACGTCCTGACTTTC. Residues: CASSYLLTGANVLTF.

V gene TRBV10-3 combines with J gene TRBJ2-5, with a weak D call TRBD1 (5 bases). The J call may be faulty, since TRBJ2-7 better matches the DNA end. There are 12 residues in the CDR3. Germline V gives CDR1 ENHRY, CDR2 SYGVKD. The CDR3 loop reads CAISEQVYEQYF. CDR3 in DNA: TGTGCCATCAGTGAACAGGTCTACGAGCAGTACTTC.

The CDR3 coding sequence is TGTGCCAGCAGTTTAACGTCCGGCTACGAGCAGTACTTC. As protein: CASSLTSGYEQYF. The V call is TRBV28, the J call TRBJ2-7; D unresolved. V lost 2 bases to trimming and J lost 3 bases, with 8 bases between them. The CDR3 spans 13 residues. From germline, CDR1 is MDHEN and CDR2 SYDVKM.

CDR3 sequence: CASRPDSTGELFF. The CDR3 bases are TGCGCCAGCAGACCGGACAGCACCGGGGAGCTGTTTTTT. V is TRBV5-1 and J is TRBJ2-2, with D possibly being TRBD1 (6 bases). V lost 5 bases, J lost 4 bases, and 9 bases lay in between. Germline V CDR1 and CDR2: SGHRS, YFSETQ. CDR3 length: 13 amino acids.

The gene calls are TRBV6-1 and TRBJ2-5; tentative D call: TRBD2 (6 bases). Germline loops: CDR1 MNHNS, CDR2 SASEGT. V was clipped by 5 bases and J by 3 bases, with 10 bases between them. The CDR3 runs 13 residues. CDR3 DNA sequence: TGTGCCAGCAGTAAAGAGCGGGAAGAGACCCAGTACTTC. It translates to CASSKEREETQYF.

This clone was detected a few times. The chain uses TRBV28 and TRBJ1-1, with D maybe TRBD1 (5 bases). The ends were cut back, 3 bases at V and 2 bases at J, with 19 bases in the middle. CDR1 is MDHEN and CDR2 is SYDVKM in the germline V gene. The CDR3 consists of 17 residues. As DNA, the CDR3 is TGTGCCAGCAGTTTCCTAAAGGGGTCCGGAGAAAACACTGAAGCTTTCTTT. As protein: CASSFLKGSGENTEAFF.

The chain carries TRBV7-6 and TRBJ1-6, with 7 bases matching TRBD1. J gave up 10 bases and V 1 base, and 4 bases lay outside the gene matches. The CDR3 spans 14 residues. Germline V gives CDR1 SGHVS, CDR2 FNYEAQ. The DNA of the CDR3 is TGTGCCAGCAGCTTAGTTGACAGGGACTCACCCCTCCACTTT. Translating it yields CASSLVDRDSPLHF. Supplemented by reference TRBV7-6 and TRBJ1-6, the full variable domain reads GAGVSQSPRYKVTKRGQDVALRCDPISGHVSLYWYRQALGQGPEFLTYFNYEAQQDKSGLPNDRFSAERPEGSISTLTIQRTEQRDSAMYRCASSLVDRDSPLHFGNGTRLTVT.

This clone was picked up a small number of times. The chain joins TRBV4-1 to TRBJ1-2; 9 nucleotides align to TRBD1. V was clipped by 7 bases and J by 3 bases; unmatched bases: 12. This CDR3 spans 16 amino acids. Germline V gene data show CDR1 as MGHRA and CDR2 as YSYEKL. CDR3 sequence (DNA): TGCGCCAGCACCTTGAGGTTTACAGGGGGCGACTATGGCTACACCTTC. Translating gives CASTLRFTGGDYGYTF.

In its sample, this clone was seen once. This chain uses TRBV2 with TRBJ1-5, with a weak D call TRBD1 (5 bases). This CDR3 spans 15 amino acids. The ends were cut back, 6 bases at V and 5 bases at J, with 17 bases in the middle. Germline CDR1 reads SNHLY; CDR2 reads FYNNEI. The CDR3 loop reads CASSLGRGSHQPQHF. The CDR3 coding sequence is TGTGCCAGCAGCTTAGGCCGGGGGAGCCATCAGCCCCAGCATTTT.

The J gene is TRBJ2-5, the V gene TRBV7-2; 11 nucleotides line up with TRBD2. Gene TRBJ2-7 matches the end of the DNA better, so the J call may be wrong. CDR1 and CDR2 from the germline V gene are SGHTA and FQGNSA. This CDR3 has 16 amino acids. The CDR3 loop is CASSLEGTSGSYEQYF. CDR3 sequence (DNA): TGTGCCAGCAGCTTAGAAGGGACTAGCGGTTCCTACGAGCAGTACTTC.

The V gene is TRBV27, the J gene TRBJ2-3, with 7 nucleotides matching TRBD1. Looked up from germline, CDR1 is MNHEY and CDR2 is SMNVEV (reference sequence). The CDR3 loop spans 14 amino acids. V lost 1 base to trimming and J lost 3 bases; unmatched junction nucleotides: 1. The CDR3 DNA is TGTGCCAGCAGTTTATTACAGGGGACAGATACGCAGTATTTT. It is translated as CASSLLQGTDTQYF.

The count of this clone is one. V and J are TRBV9 and TRBJ1-2; the D gene is possibly TRBD1 (5 bases). This CDR3 contains 14 residues. V was pared by 3 bases and J by 4 bases, with 13 bases between. The germline V gene has CDR1 SGDLS and CDR2 YYNGEE. For the CDR3, the DNA is TGTGCCAGCAGCGGTAGATTAAGGGGCTATGGCTACACCTTC. Its protein product is CASSGRLRGYGYTF.